This T cell receptor beta chain was sequenced for a study of control samples from healthy donors and cancer patients. Data came from immunoSEQ multiplex PCR; TCRdb stores just in-frame clones and leaves some out. The repertoire holds 98,000 or so clones, with 70% to 85% as singletons. The CDR3 runs 16 residues. The V and J ends lost 3 bases and 2 bases respectively, with 15 bases between them. Germline assignment: CDR1 MNHEY and CDR2 SVGAGI. The chain has TRBV6-5 and TRBJ2-3; D is perhaps TRBD2 (7 bases). The sample taken for sequencing was blood. This clonotype originated in a man younger than 35 in good health. The CDR3, as DNA: TGTGCCAGCAGTTATGGGGGCGGGGGAAACACAGATACGCAGTATTTT. This translates into CASSYGGGGNTDTQYF.